This T cell receptor (beta chain) is from a study of blood T cell repertoires in COVID-19. Study-level background: Acute-phase and convalescent COVID-19 samples originated in the United States, Italy and Spain.

This CDR3 spans 14 amino acids. With 6 bases removed from V and 4 bases from J, the gap between germline ends came to 13 bases. Germline assignment: CDR1 MNHNY and CDR2 SVGAGI (reference sequence). The authors' processing: Reference gene primer amplification gave nucleated cell count estimates. Only in-frame clones appear in the TCRdb table, and some are missing; sequencing was by immunoSEQ multiplex PCR. Clone size and V and J calls were adopted from that table, with D and trimming inferred from the DNA. The repertoire consists of about 210,000 clones, with 82% occurring once and the leading ten covering 12%.

The chain recombines TRBV6-6 with TRBJ1-3; D unresolved. This clonotype was obtained from a woman aged 40 to 55 with acute or convalescent COVID-19. The sample was peripheral blood. CDR3 sequence: CASRLIGGGNTIYF. The CDR3 nucleotides are TGTGCCAGCAGACTTATCGGAGGCGGAAACACCATATATTTT.